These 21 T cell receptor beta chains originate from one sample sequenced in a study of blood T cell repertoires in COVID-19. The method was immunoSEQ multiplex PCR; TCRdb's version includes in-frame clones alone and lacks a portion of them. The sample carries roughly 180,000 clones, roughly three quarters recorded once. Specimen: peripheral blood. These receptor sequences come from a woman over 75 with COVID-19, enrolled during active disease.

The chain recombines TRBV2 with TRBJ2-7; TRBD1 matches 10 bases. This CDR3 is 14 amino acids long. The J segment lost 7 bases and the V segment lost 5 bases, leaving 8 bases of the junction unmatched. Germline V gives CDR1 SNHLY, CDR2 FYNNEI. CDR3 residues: CASSRDRGRGEQYF. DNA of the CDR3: TGTGCCAGCAGTCGGGACAGGGGAAGGGGAGAGCAGTACTTC.

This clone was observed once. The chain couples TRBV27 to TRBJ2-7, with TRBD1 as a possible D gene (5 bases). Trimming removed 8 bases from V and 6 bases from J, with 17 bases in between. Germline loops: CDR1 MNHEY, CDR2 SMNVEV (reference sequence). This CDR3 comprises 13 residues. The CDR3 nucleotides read TGTGCCAGCTCTGGCAGTTTGGGGCTCGAGCAGTACTTC. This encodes CASSGSLGLEQYF.

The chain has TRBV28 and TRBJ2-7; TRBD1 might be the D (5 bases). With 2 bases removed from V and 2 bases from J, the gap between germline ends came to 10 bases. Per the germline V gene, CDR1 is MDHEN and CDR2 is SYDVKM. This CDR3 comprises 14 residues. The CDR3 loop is CASSLGDRTYEQYF. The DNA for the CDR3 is TGTGCCAGCAGTTTAGGAGACAGAACCTACGAGCAGTACTTC.

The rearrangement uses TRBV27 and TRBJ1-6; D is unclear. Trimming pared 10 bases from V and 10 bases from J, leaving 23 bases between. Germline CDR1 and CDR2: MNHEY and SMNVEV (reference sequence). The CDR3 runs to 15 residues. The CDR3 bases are TGTGCCACCAAACCCCTCGACCGACTCGACTCACCCCTCCACTTT. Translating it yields CATKPLDRLDSPLHF.

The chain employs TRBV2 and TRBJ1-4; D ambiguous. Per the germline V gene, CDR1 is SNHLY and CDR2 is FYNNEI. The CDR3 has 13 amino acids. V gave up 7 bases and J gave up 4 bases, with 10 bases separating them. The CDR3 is CASKIPDNEKLFF. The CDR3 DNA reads TGTGCCAGCAAGATCCCAGATAATGAAAAACTGTTTTTT.

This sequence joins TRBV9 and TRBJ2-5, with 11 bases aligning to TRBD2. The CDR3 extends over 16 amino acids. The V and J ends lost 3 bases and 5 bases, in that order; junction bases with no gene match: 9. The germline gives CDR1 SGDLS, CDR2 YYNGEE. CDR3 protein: CASSGLGLAGGETQYF. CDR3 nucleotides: TGTGCCAGCAGCGGACTTGGGCTAGCGGGAGGTGAGACCCAGTACTTC.

CDR3 protein: CASSYKDRITDTQYF. As DNA, the CDR3 is TGTGCCAGCAGTTACAAGGACAGAATCACAGATACGCAGTATTTT. The V call is TRBV6-5, the J call TRBJ2-3; D perhaps matches TRBD1 (6 bases). The CDR3 loop spans 15 amino acids. Germline CDR1 and CDR2: MNHEY and SVGAGI. The V and J ends lost 2 bases and 2 bases respectively, with 11 bases between them.

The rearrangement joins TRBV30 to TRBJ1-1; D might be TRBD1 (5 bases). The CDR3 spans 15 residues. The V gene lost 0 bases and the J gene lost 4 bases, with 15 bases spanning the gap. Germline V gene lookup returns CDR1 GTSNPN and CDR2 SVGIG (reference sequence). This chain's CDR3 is CAWSVLREEVTEAFF. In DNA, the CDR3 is TGTGCCTGGAGTGTCCTCAGGGAGGAGGTCACTGAAGCTTTCTTT.

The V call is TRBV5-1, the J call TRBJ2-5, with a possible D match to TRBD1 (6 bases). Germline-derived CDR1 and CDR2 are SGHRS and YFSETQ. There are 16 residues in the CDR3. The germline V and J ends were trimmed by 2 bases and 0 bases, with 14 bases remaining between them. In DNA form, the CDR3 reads TGCGCCAGCAGCTTAGGACAGTCTTGGTACCAAGAGACCCAGTACTTC. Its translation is CASSLGQSWYQETQYF.

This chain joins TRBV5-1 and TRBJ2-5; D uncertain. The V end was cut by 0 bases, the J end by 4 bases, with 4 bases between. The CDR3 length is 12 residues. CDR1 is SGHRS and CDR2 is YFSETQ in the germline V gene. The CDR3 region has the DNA TGCGCCAGCAGCTTGGGAGCAGAGACCCAGTACTTC. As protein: CASSLGAETQYF.

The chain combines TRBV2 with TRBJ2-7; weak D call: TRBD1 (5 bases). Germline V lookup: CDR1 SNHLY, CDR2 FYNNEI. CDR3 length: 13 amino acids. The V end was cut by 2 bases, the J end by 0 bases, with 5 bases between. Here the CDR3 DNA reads TGTGCCAGCAGTGAACAGGGCTCCTACGAGCAGTACTTC. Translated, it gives CASSEQGSYEQYF.

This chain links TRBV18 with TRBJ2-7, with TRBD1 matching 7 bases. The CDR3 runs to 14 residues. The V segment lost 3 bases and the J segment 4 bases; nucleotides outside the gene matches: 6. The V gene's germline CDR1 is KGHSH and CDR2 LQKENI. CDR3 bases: TGTGCCAGCTCACCCGGTGGGACAGCATACGAGCAGTACTTC. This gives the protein CASSPGGTAYEQYF. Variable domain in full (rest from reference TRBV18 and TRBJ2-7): NAGVMQNPRHLVRRRGQEARLRCSPMKGHSHVYWYRQLPEEGLKFMVYLQKENIIDESGMPKERFSAEFPKEGPSILRIQQVVRGDSAAYFCASSPGGTAYEQYFGPGTRLTVT.

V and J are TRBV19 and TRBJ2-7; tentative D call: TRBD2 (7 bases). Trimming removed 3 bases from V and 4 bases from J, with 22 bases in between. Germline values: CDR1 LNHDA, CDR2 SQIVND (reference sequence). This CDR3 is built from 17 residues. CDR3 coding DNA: TGTGCCAGTAGTATCCAGTATGCGGAGGGGGGGATTTACGAGCAGTACTTC. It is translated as CASSIQYAEGGIYEQYF.

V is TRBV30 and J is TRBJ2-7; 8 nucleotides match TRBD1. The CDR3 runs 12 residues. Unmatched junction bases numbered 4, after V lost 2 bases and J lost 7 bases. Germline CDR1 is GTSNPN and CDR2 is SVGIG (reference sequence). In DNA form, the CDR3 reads TGTGCCTGGAGTCTCGGACAGGGAGAGCAGTACTTC. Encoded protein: CAWSLGQGEQYF.

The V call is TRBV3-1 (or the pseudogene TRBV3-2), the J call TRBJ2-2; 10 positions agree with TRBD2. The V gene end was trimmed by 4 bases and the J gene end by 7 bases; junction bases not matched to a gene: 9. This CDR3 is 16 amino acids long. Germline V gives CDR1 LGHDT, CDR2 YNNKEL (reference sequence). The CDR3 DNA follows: TGTGCCAGCAGCCCGCCCTCCCTAGCGGGAGTCGGGGAGCTGTTTTTT. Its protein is CASSPPSLAGVGELFF.

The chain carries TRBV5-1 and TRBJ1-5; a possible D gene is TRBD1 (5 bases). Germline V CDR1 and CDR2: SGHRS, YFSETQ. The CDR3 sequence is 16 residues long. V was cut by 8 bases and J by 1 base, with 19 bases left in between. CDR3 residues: CASAKDSSTSNQPQHF. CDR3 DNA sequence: TGCGCCAGTGCGAAAGACAGCTCTACAAGCAATCAGCCCCAGCATTTT.

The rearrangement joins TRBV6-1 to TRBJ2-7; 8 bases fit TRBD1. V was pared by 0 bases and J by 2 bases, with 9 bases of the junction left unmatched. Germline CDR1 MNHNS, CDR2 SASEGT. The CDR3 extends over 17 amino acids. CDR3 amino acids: CASSEALLGQAAYEQYF. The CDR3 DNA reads TGTGCCAGCAGTGAAGCACTACTGGGACAGGCCGCCTACGAGCAGTACTTC.

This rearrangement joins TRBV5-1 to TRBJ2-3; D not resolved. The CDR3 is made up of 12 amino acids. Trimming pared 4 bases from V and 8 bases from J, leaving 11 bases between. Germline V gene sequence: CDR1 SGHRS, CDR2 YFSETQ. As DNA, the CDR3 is TGCGCCAGCAGCGAGGTAGCCGGTACGCAGTATTTT. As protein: CASSEVAGTQYF.

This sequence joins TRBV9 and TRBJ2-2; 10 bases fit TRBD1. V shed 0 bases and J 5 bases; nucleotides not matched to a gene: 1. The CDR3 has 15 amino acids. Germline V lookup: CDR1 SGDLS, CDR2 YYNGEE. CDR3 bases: TGTGCCAGCAGCGTAGGGACAGGGGGGACCGGGGAGCTGTTTTTT. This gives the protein CASSVGTGGTGELFF.

This chain's CDR3 is CASSLGTSGDTQYF. CDR3 nucleotide sequence: TGTGCCAGCAGCCTGGGGACTAGCGGAGATACGCAGTATTTT. The rearrangement links TRBV3-1 (or the pseudogene TRBV3-2) to TRBJ2-3, with 11 bases fitting TRBD2. Germline V lookup: CDR1 LGHDT, CDR2 YNNKEL (reference sequence). J was trimmed by 5 bases and V by 4 bases; bases with no gene match: 2. The CDR3 runs 14 residues.

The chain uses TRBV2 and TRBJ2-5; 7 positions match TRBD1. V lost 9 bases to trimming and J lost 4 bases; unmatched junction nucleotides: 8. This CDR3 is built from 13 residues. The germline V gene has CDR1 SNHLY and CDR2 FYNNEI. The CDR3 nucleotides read TGTGCCAGTCGACAGGGCCGCGGAGAGACCCAGTACTTC. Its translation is CASRQGRGETQYF.